A selection of T cell receptor beta chains follows, all from one sample in a study of cytomegalovirus exposure and HLA in healthy donors. Libraries were prepared by immunoSEQ multiplex PCR; TCRdb keeps only in-frame clonotypes and omits some of them. The top ten clones hold more than 0.3% of a sample with roughly 250,000 clones, 80% of them seen once. Sequencing input: PBMCs. The receptors here all came from a girl aged 2 to 9 in good health and CMV-seronegative. Each CDR3 is given with its conserved first and last residue. D genes are given only for firm matches. Not all rows give a size; the values are once, few, many and, for expanded clones, a class.

J: TRBJ2-7
size: few
D: TRBD1
V: TRBV11-2
DNA: TGTGCCAGCAGCCACTTCCGGGACAGGGGCGACTACGAGCAGTACTTC
CDR3: CASSHFRDRGDYEQYF

J: TRBJ2-2
size: once
D: TRBD1
V: TRBV7-3
DNA: TGTGCCAGCAGCCGACAGGGGGGAGGGACCGGGGAGCTGTTTTTT
CDR3: CASSRQGGGTGELFF

J: TRBJ2-2
size: few
D: TRBD1
V: TRBV9
DNA: TGTGCCAGCAGCGCAGACAGGGGCGCCGGGGAGCTGTTTTTT
CDR3: CASSADRGAGELFF

J: TRBJ2-1
size: NA
D: NA
V: TRBV21-1
DNA: TGTGCCAGCAGCAAAGGAGAGGCACTAGCGGACTACAATGAGCAGTTCTTC
CDR3: CASSKGEALADYNEQFF

J: TRBJ2-7
size: NA
D: NA
V: TRBV5-1
DNA: TGCGCCAGCAGCTTGGTAGTTGGGCAGGCCTACGAGCAGTACTTC
CDR3: CASSLVVGQAYEQYF

J: TRBJ1-2
size: few
D: NA
V: TRBV19
DNA: TGTGCCAGTAGTCACCCCCCAATCGGGGACTATGGCTACACCTTC
CDR3: CASSHPPIGDYGYTF

J: TRBJ2-1
size: few
D: NA
V: TRBV19
DNA: TGTGCCAGTAGTATCTCGGCGGCCCCGAATGAGCAGTTCTTC
CDR3: CASSISAAPNEQFF

J: TRBJ1-5
size: NA
D: TRBD1
V: TRBV19
DNA: TGTGCCAGTCAGACAGGGGTGGGCAATCAGCCCCAGCATTTT
CDR3: CASQTGVGNQPQHF

J: TRBJ1-1
size: NA
D: NA
V: TRBV4-1
DNA: TGCGCCAGCAGCCATCCGGGAATGGGGACTGAAGCTTTCTTT
CDR3: CASSHPGMGTEAFF

J: TRBJ2-5
size: NA
D: TRBD1
V: TRBV28
DNA: TGTGCCAGCAGTAGACAGGGGTACCAAGAGACCCAGTACTTC
CDR3: CASSRQGYQETQYF

J: TRBJ2-1
size: once
D: NA
V: TRBV11-3
DNA: TGTGCCAGCAGCTCGGGTTCTACGGACTTCTTGTTCTTC
CDR3: CASSSGSTDFLFF

J: TRBJ2-5
size: NA
D: NA
V: TRBV2
DNA: TGTGCCAGCAGACAGGGTCCAGAAGAGACCCAGTACTTC
CDR3: CASRQGPEETQYF

J: TRBJ1-5
size: once
D: NA
V: TRBV7-8
DNA: TGTGCCAGCAGCTTAATTTGGGGAGGGGATAGCAATCAGCCCCAGCATTTT
CDR3: CASSLIWGGDSNQPQHF

J: TRBJ2-1
size: NA
D: NA
V: TRBV5-1
DNA: TGCGCCAGCAGGCGGTCTACCTACAATGAGCAGTTCTTC
CDR3: CASRRSTYNEQFF

J: TRBJ2-5
size: NA
D: TRBD1
V: TRBV30
DNA: TGTGCCTGGAGCTCGACAGGGGGAGAGACCCAGTACTTC
CDR3: CAWSSTGGETQYF

J: TRBJ2-1
size: few
D: TRBD2
V: TRBV7-9
DNA: TGTGCCAGCACCGTGGGACTAGCGGATTACAATGAGCAGTTCTTC
CDR3: CASTVGLADYNEQFF

J: TRBJ1-4
size: NA
D: NA
V: TRBV19
DNA: TGTGCCAGTACCCACGGGGAAAAACTGTTTTTT
CDR3: CASTHGEKLFF

J: TRBJ1-2
size: once
D: TRBD1
V: TRBV27
DNA: TGTGCCAGCAGTCCCCCCCCCGGGACAGGGGGCGCCTATGGCTACACCTTC
CDR3: CASSPPPGTGGAYGYTF

J: TRBJ1-6
size: NA
D: NA
V: TRBV28
DNA: TGTGCCAGCGGCAGGGCTAATTCACCCCTCCACTTT
CDR3: CASGRANSPLHF

J: TRBJ2-4
size: NA
D: TRBD2
V: TRBV27
DNA: TGTGCCAGCAGTCTGGGGGGGGGACTAGCCAAAAACATTCAGTACTTC
CDR3: CASSLGGGLAKNIQYF

J: TRBJ2-3
size: NA
D: NA
V: TRBV27
DNA: TGTGCCAGCATCGATTTCTCGGGCGGGGCTAGCACAGATACGCAGTATTTT
CDR3: CASIDFSGGASTDTQYF

J: TRBJ1-2
size: NA
D: TRBD1
V: TRBV29-1
DNA: TGCAGCGTTGAAGTTACGGGACAGGGGGCCGCCTATGGCTACACCTTC
CDR3: CSVEVTGQGAAYGYTF

J: TRBJ1-6
size: NA
D: NA
V: TRBV30
DNA: TGTGCTTACGGCCACCCTGAGGGCGGTAGTTCACCCCTCCACTTT
CDR3: CAYGHPEGGSSPLHF

J: TRBJ2-7
size: NA
D: TRBD2
V: TRBV7-3
DNA: TGTGCCAGCAGCCAAAAAGAGGGGGCCGGGACTAGCCGTCCCGAGCAGTACTTC
CDR3: CASSQKEGAGTSRPEQYF

J: TRBJ2-5
size: NA
D: NA
V: TRBV5-1
DNA: TGCGCCAGCGAAACTCTAGGCAGGGTTCCGTATCAACAGACCCAGTACTTC
CDR3: CASETLGRVPYQQTQYF

J: TRBJ1-1
size: NA
D: NA
V: TRBV5-1
DNA: TGCGCCAGCAGCTTGGGGTGGGGGGGAGGGCGAAACACTGAAGCTTTCTTT
CDR3: CASSLGWGGGRNTEAFF

J: TRBJ1-2
size: NA
D: NA
V: TRBV15
DNA: TGTGCCACCAGCTTAAAGTCCCTTCCGGCGGGTGGCTACACCTTC
CDR3: CATSLKSLPAGGYTF

J: TRBJ1-1
size: NA
D: NA
V: TRBV28
DNA: TGTGCCAGCAGTGATACGGGTTACACTGAAGCTTTCTTT
CDR3: CASSDTGYTEAFF

J: TRBJ1-2
size: NA
D: NA
V: TRBV7-9
DNA: TGTGCCAGCAGCTCTCCGAACTATGGCTACACCTTC
CDR3: CASSSPNYGYTF

J: TRBJ2-4
size: NA
D: TRBD1
V: TRBV6-1
DNA: TGTGCCAGCAGACAGGGGATTGGCATTCAGTACTTC
CDR3: CASRQGIGIQYF

J: TRBJ1-2
size: NA
D: NA
V: TRBV6-7
DNA: TGTGCCAGCAGTTACTCGAAGGGGCGGGGTGGCTACACCTTC
CDR3: CASSYSKGRGGYTF

J: TRBJ1-1
size: NA
D: NA
V: TRBV9
DNA: TGTGCCAGCAGCGTAGATACACGAGGGCCTGAAGCTTTCTTT
CDR3: CASSVDTRGPEAFF

J: TRBJ1-1
size: NA
D: NA
V: TRBV10-3
DNA: TGTGCCATCACTGCCGGCAGGGACACTGAAGCTTTCTTT
CDR3: CAITAGRDTEAFF

J: TRBJ2-3
size: NA
D: NA
V: TRBV6-5
DNA: TGTGCCAGCAGGCAAGCGGATAGCACAGATACGCAGTATTTT
CDR3: CASRQADSTDTQYF

J: TRBJ2-1
size: once
D: NA
V: TRBV9
DNA: TGTGCCAGTGGGAGCCCTAGTTCCTACAATGAGCAGTTCTTC
CDR3: CASGSPSSYNEQFF

J: TRBJ1-6
size: NA
D: TRBD1
V: TRBV7-2
DNA: TGTGCCAGCAGCACCGACAGGGATTCACCCCTCCACTTT
CDR3: CASSTDRDSPLHF

J: TRBJ2-1
size: NA
D: TRBD2
V: TRBV25-1
DNA: TGTGCCAGCAGTGGTTCTAGCGGCTTCCCCTACAATGAGCAGTTCTTC
CDR3: CASSGSSGFPYNEQFF

J: TRBJ1-6
size: NA
D: NA
V: TRBV30
DNA: TGTGCCTGGAGTGTATTGGAGGGGAGGTCACCCCTCCACTTT
CDR3: CAWSVLEGRSPLHF

J: TRBJ1-5
size: NA
D: NA
V: TRBV6-1
DNA: TGTGCCAGCGGGAGGGGTGGAGGTAGCAATCAGCCCCAGCATTTT
CDR3: CASGRGGGSNQPQHF

J: TRBJ1-3
size: NA
D: NA
V: TRBV4-1
DNA: TGCGCCAGCAGCCAGAAACAGACTAAAAGGGGAAACACCATATATTTT
CDR3: CASSQKQTKRGNTIYF

J: TRBJ1-5
size: NA
D: NA
V: TRBV2
DNA: TGTGCCAGCAGAGACTACAGGGTCGCGGGCAATCAGCCCCAGCATTTT
CDR3: CASRDYRVAGNQPQHF

J: TRBJ2-2
size: NA
D: NA
V: TRBV29-1
DNA: TGCAGCGTTGAAAGGGGGACGGCCGGGGAGCTGTTTTTT
CDR3: CSVERGTAGELFF

J: TRBJ1-6
size: NA
D: NA
V: TRBV27
DNA: TGTGCCAGCAGTTATCGGGCCCTCCGGGGTTCACCCCTCCACTTT
CDR3: CASSYRALRGSPLHF

J: TRBJ2-1
size: NA
D: TRBD2
V: TRBV27
DNA: TGTGCCACTTTAGCGGGACTCAACTACAATGAGCAGTTCTTC
CDR3: CATLAGLNYNEQFF

J: TRBJ2-7
size: NA
D: NA
V: TRBV6-5
DNA: TGTGCCAGCAGAACCGGGAAAGGGCGCGAGCAGTACTTC
CDR3: CASRTGKGREQYF

J: TRBJ1-3
size: NA
D: TRBD1
V: TRBV13
DNA: TGTGCCAGCAGCTCCGGGACAGGGGGGACAGGAAACACCATATATTTT
CDR3: CASSSGTGGTGNTIYF

J: TRBJ1-1
size: NA
D: TRBD1
V: TRBV28
DNA: TGTGCCAGCAGAAAGACAGGGGGTTGGACTGAAGCTTTCTTT
CDR3: CASRKTGGWTEAFF

J: TRBJ2-1
size: NA
D: NA
V: TRBV21-1
DNA: TGTGCCAGCCGACACATTCCCCAGGTTCCGGGGAGGAATGAGCAGTTCTTC
CDR3: CASRHIPQVPGRNEQFF

J: TRBJ2-3
size: NA
D: NA
V: TRBV5-1
DNA: TGCGCCAGCAGCCTAAGACTAGTCCCAGATACGCAGTATTTT
CDR3: CASSLRLVPDTQYF

J: TRBJ2-1
size: NA
D: TRBD2
V: TRBV28
DNA: TGTGCCACCAAACCAGGACTAGCCTTCAACAATGAGCAGTTCTTC
CDR3: CATKPGLAFNNEQFF

J: TRBJ2-3
size: NA
D: TRBD2
V: TRBV2
DNA: TGTGCCATATTCCGACTAGCGGGGTCAGATACGCAGTATTTT
CDR3: CAIFRLAGSDTQYF

J: TRBJ1-1
size: NA
D: NA
V: TRBV28
DNA: TGTGCCAGCAGCCTCACGGCGGGGTACACTGAAGCTTTCTTT
CDR3: CASSLTAGYTEAFF

J: TRBJ2-3
size: NA
D: NA
V: TRBV2
DNA: TGTGCCAGCATAGGGGGGGCGTTTGCAGATACGCAGTATTTT
CDR3: CASIGGAFADTQYF